These T cell receptor beta chains were read from a single sample in a study of T cells in pancreatic ductal adenocarcinoma. The table came from immunoSEQ multiplex PCR; TCRdb's copy has only in-frame clones and leaves some out. The data contain over 85,000 clones, 90% to 95% of them singletons. Sequencing was done on a sample of PBMCs. The receptors come from a human donor with pancreatic ductal adenocarcinoma. Each CDR3 is given with its conserved first and last residue. The order of the fields is CDR3 protein, CDR3 DNA, J gene, D gene, V gene, CDR3 length, clone size. The D gene is left open where the match is weak. Clone size is not always given. Where it is, it says once, few, many or a class for expanded clones.

CDR3: CASSFTGTLSYGYTF
DNA: TGCGCCAGCAGCTTTACCGGGACACTCAGCTATGGCTACACCTTC
J: TRBJ1-2
D: .
V: TRBV5-1
length: 15
size: .

CDR3: CASRQGVENQPQHF
DNA: TGTGCCAGCAGACAGGGCGTAGAAAATCAGCCCCAGCATTTT
J: TRBJ1-5
D: .
V: TRBV6-5
length: 14
size: once

CDR3: CASTRTYEQYF
DNA: TGTGCCAGCACGCGGACCTACGAGCAGTACTTC
J: TRBJ2-7
D: .
V: TRBV2
length: 11
size: .

CDR3: CASSLLTSGTYNEQFF
DNA: TGTGCCAGCAGTTTATTGACTAGCGGGACCTACAATGAGCAGTTCTTC
J: TRBJ2-1
D: TRBD2
V: TRBV27
length: 16
size: .

CDR3: CTQQAGGFKGEQYF
DNA: TGTACGCAGCAGGCAGGAGGGTTTAAGGGTGAGCAGTACTTC
J: TRBJ2-7
D: .
V: TRBV2
length: 14
size: .

CDR3: CASSVGTGTGTYEQYF
DNA: TGTGCCAGCAGCGTCGGGACCGGGACAGGGACGTACGAGCAGTACTTC
J: TRBJ2-7
D: TRBD1
V: TRBV9
length: 16
size: .

CDR3: CASSAGQAGNTIYF
DNA: TGTGCCAGCAGCGCCGGACAGGCGGGAAACACCATATATTTT
J: TRBJ1-3
D: TRBD1
V: TRBV7-2
length: 14
size: .

CDR3: CASSDGTSGRASGNEQFF
DNA: TGTGCCAGCAGTGACGGGACTAGCGGGAGGGCATCAGGCAATGAGCAGTTCTTC
J: TRBJ2-1
D: TRBD2
V: TRBV6-4
length: 18
size: .

CDR3: CASSQATANQPQHF
DNA: TGCGCCAGCAGCCAAGCGACAGCCAATCAGCCCCAGCATTTT
J: TRBJ1-5
D: .
V: TRBV4-3
length: 14
size: .

CDR3: CASSQIWDRGETQYF
DNA: TGCGCCAGCAGCCAAATCTGGGACAGGGGAGAGACCCAGTACTTC
J: TRBJ2-5
D: TRBD1
V: TRBV4-3
length: 15
size: .